This T cell receptor (beta chain) is from a study of T cell responses to AZD1222 COVID-19 vaccine. Assay: immunoSEQ multiplex PCR; the TCRdb copy retains only in-frame clones and omits some. Of under 150,000 clones detected, roughly nine tenths appear once; the ten largest clones hold under 2%. V gave up 5 bases and J gave up 2 bases, with 19 bases separating them. This CDR3 spans 16 amino acids. The germline V gene has CDR1 LNHDA and CDR2 SQIVND (reference sequence). This material consisted of peripheral blood, taken on day 0 of AZD1222 vaccination. The J gene is TRBJ2-7, the V gene TRBV19; D not resolved. This sequence originates from an adult in good health. The CDR3 reads CASSSPTIFAPYEQYF. The CDR3 DNA reads TGTGCCAGTAGTTCCCCGACAATCTTCGCCCCCTACGAGCAGTACTTC.